A single T cell receptor beta chain is shown here with its context. TCRdb's copy holds only in-frame clones and misses some; the assay was immunoSEQ multiplex PCR. The top ten clones hold 8.4% of a sample with approximately 120,000 clones, less than 90% of them seen once. From germline, CDR1 is LNHDA and CDR2 SQIVND (reference sequence). The ends were cut back, 1 base at V and 6 bases at J, with 13 bases in the middle. This CDR3 contains 15 residues. The data belong to a study of identifying expanded T cells in peripheral blood. The rearrangement links TRBV19 to TRBJ1-5; D is perhaps TRBD1 (6 bases). This TCR was sampled from a person between 18 and 75 years old in good health. Sequencing was carried out using blood. This CDR3 is CASSIGWGRRQPQHF. Written as DNA, the CDR3 is TGTGCCAGTAGTATAGGCTGGGGGCGACGTCAGCCCCAGCATTTT.